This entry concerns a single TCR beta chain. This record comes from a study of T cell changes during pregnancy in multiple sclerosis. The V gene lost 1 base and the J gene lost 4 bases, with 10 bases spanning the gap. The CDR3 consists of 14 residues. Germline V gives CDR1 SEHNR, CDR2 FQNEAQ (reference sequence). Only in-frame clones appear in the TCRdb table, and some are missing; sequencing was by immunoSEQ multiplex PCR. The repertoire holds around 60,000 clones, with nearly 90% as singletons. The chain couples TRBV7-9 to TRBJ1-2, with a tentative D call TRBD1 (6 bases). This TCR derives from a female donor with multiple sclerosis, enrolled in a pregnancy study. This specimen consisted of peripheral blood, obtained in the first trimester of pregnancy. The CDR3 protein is CASSLEEGGYGYTF. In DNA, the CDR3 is TGTGCCAGCAGCTTAGAGGAAGGGGGCTATGGCTACACCTTC.